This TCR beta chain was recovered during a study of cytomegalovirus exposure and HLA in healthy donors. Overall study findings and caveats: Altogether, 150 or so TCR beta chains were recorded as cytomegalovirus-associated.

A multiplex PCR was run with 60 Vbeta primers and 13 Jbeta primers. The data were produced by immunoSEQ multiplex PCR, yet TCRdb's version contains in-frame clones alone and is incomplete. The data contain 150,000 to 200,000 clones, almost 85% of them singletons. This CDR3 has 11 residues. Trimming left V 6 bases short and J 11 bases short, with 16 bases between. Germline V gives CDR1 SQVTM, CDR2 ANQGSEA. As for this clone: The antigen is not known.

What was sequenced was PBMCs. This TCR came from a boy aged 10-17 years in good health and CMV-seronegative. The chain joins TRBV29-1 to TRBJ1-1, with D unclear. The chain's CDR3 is CSVRGGRGAFF. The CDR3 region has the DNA TGCAGCGTGAGAGGTGGCAGAGGGGCTTTCTTT.